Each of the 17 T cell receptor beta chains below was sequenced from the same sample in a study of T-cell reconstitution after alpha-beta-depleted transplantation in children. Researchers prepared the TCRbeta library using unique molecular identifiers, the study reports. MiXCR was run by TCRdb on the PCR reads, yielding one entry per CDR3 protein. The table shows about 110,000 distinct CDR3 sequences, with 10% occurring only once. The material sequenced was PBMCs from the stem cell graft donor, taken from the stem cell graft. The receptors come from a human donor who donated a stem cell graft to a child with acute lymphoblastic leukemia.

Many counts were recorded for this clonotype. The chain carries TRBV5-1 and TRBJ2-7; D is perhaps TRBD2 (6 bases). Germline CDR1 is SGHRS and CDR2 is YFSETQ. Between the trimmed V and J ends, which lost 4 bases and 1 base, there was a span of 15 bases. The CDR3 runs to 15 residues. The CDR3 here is CASSPSGDPSYEQYF. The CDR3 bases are TGCGCCAGCAGCCCCTCGGGGGATCCTTCCTACGAGCAGTACTTC.

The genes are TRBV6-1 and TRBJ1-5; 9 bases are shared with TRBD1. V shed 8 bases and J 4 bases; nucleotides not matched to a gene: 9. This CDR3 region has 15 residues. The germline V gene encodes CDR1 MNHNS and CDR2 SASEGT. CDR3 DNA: TGTGCCAGCGTCCGGGACAGGGAGTTTAATCAGCCCCAGCATTTT. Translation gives CASVRDREFNQPQHF.

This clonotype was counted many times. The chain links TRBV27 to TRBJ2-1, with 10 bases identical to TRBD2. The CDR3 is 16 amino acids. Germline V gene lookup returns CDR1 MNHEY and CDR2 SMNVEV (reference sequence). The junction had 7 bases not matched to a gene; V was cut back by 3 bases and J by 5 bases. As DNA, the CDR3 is TGTGCCAGCAGTTTTCTCCTAGCGGGAGACGACAATGAGCAGTTCTTC. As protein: CASSFLLAGDDNEQFF.

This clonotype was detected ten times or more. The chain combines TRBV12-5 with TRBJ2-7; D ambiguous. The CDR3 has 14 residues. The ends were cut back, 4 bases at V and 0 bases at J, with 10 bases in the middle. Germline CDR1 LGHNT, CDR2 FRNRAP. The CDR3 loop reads CASGSPTSSYEQYF. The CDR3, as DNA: TGTGCTAGTGGTTCACCTACGAGCTCCTACGAGCAGTACTTC.

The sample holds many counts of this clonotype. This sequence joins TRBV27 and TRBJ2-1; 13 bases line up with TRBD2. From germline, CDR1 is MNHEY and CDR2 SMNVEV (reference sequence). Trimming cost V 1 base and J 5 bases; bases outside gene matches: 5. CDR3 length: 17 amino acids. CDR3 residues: CASSLLGLAGEHNEQFF. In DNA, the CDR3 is TGTGCCAGCAGTTTATTAGGACTAGCGGGAGAACACAATGAGCAGTTCTTC.

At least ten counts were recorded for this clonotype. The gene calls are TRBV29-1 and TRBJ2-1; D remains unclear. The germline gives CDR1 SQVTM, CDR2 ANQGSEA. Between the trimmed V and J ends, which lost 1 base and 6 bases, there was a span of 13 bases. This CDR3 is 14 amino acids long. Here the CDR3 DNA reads TGCAGCGTTGAAGTTCCGTCGCAGCCCAATGAGCAGTTCTTC. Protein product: CSVEVPSQPNEQFF.

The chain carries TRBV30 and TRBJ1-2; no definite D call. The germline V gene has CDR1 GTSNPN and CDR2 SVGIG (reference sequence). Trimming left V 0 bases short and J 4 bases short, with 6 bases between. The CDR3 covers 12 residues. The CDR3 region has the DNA TGTGCCTGGAGTGTCTCCATCTATGGCTACACCTTC. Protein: CAWSVSIYGYTF.

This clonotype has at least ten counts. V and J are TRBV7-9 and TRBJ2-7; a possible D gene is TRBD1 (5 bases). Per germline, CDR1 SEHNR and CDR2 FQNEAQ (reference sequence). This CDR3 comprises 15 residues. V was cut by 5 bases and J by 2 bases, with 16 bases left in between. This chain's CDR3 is CASSPTWGSPYEQYF. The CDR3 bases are TGTGCCAGCAGCCCGACCTGGGGCAGTCCCTACGAGCAGTACTTC.

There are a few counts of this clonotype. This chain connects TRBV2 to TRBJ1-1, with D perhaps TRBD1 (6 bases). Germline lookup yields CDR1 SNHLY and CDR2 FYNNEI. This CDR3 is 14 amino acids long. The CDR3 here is CATDQGQLNTEAFF. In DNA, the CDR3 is TGTGCTACCGATCAAGGACAGCTCAACACTGAAGCTTTCTTT. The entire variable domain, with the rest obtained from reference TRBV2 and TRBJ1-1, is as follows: EPEVTQTPSHQVTQMGQEVILRCVPISNHLYFYWYRQILGQKVEFLVSFYNNEISEKSEIFDDQFSVERPDGSNFTLKIRSTKLEDSAMYFCATDQGQLNTEAFFGQGTRLTVV.

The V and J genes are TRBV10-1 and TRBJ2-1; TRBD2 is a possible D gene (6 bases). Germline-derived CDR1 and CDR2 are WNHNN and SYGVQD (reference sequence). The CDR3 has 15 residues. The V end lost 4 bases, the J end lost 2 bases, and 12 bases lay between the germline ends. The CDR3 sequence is CASSGTGDPYNEQFF. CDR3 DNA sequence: TGCGCCAGCAGTGGAACGGGGGATCCCTACAATGAGCAGTTCTTC.

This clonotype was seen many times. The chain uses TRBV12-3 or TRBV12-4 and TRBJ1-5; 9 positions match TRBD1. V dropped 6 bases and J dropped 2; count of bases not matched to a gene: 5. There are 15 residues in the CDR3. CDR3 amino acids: CASSSQGARNQPQHF. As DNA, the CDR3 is TGTGCCAGCAGCTCACAGGGGGCACGCAATCAGCCCCAGCATTTT.

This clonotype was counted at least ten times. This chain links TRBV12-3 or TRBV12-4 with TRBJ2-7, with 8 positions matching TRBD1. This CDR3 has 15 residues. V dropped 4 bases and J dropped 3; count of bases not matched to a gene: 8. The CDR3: CASSSRTGSGYEQYF. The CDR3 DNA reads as TGTGCCAGCAGTTCTCGGACAGGGAGCGGCTACGAGCAGTACTTC.

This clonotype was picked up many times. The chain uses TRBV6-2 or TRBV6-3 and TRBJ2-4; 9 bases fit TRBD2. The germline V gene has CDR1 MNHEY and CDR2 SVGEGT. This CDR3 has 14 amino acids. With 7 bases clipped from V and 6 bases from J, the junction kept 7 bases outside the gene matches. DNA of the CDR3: TGTGCCAGCACCCGCGGGGGGGCCGTAAACATTCAGTACTTC. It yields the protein CASTRGGAVNIQYF.

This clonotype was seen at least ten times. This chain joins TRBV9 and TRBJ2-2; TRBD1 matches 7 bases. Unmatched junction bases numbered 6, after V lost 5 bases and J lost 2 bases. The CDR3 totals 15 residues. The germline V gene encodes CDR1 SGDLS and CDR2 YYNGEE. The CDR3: CASSARGLNTGELFF. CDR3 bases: TGTGCCAGCAGTGCGAGGGGGCTTAACACCGGGGAGCTGTTTTTT.

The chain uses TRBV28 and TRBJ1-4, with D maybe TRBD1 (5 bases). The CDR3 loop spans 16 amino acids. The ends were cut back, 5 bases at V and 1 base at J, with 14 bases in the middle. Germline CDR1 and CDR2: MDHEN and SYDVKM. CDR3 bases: TGTGCCAGCAGTCTCGGTCTCGGGGGAACTAATGAAAAACTGTTTTTT. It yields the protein CASSLGLGGTNEKLFF.

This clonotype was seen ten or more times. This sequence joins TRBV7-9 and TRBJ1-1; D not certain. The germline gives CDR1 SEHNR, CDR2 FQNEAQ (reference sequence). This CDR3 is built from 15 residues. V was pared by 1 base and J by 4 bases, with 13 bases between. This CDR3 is CASSLVVLEGTEAFF. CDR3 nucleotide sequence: TGTGCCAGCAGCTTAGTCGTTCTGGAGGGCACTGAAGCTTTCTTT.

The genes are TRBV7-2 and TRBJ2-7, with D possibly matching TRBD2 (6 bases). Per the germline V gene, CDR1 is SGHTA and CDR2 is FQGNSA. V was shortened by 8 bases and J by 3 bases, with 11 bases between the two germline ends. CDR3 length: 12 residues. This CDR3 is CASWGTYYEQYF. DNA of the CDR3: TGTGCCAGCTGGGGGACTTACTACGAGCAGTACTTC.